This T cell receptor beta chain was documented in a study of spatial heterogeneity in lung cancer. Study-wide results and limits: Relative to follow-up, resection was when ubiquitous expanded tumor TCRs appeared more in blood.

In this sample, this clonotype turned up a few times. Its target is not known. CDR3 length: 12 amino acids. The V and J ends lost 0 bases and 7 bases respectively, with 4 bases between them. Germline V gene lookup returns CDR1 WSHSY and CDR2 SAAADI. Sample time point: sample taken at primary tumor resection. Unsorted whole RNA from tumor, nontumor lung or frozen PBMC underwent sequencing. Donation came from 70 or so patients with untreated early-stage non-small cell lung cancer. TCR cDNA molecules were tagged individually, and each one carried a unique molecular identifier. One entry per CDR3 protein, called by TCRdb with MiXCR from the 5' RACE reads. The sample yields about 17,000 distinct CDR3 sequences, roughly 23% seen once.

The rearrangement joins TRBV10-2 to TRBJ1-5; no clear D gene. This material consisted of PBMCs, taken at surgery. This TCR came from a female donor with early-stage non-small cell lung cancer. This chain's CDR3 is CASSESKQPQHF. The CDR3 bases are TGCGCCAGCAGTGAGTCTAAGCAGCCCCAGCATTTT.